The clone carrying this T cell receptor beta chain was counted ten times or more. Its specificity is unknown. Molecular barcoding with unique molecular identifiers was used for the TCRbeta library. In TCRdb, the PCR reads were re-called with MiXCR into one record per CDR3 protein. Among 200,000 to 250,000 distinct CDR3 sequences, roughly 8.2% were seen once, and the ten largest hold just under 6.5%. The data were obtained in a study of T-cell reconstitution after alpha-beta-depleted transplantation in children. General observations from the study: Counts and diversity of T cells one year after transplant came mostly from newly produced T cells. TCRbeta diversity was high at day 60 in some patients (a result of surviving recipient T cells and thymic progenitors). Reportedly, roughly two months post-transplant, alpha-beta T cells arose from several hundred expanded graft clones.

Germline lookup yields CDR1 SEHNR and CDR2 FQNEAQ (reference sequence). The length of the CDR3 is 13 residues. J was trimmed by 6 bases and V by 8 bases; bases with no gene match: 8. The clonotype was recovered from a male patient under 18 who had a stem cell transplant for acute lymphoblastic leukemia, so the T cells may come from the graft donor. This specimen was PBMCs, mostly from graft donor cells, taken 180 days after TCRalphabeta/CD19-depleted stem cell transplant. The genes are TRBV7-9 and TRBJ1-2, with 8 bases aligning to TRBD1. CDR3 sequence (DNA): TGTGCCAGCGAATTTACAGGGGGAGATGGCTACACCTTC. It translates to CASEFTGGDGYTF.